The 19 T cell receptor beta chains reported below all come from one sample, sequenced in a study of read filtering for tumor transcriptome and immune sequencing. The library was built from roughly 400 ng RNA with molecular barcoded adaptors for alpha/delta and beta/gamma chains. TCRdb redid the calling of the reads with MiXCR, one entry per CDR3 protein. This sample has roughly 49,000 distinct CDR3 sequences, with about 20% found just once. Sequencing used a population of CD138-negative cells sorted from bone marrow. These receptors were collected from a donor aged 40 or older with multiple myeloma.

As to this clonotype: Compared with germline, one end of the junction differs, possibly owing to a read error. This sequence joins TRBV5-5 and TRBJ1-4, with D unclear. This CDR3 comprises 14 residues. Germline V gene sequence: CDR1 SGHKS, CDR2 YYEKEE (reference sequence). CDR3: CASSLADVNEKLFF. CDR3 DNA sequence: TGTGCCAGCAGCTTGGCGGACGTCAATGAAAAACTGTTTTTC.

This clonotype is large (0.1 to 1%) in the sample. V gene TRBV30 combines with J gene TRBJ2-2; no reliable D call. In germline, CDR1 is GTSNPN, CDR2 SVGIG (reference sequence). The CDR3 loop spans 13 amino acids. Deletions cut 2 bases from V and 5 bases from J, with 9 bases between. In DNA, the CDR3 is TGTGCCTGGAGTTTGTGGTGGACCGGGGAGCTGTTTTTT. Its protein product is CAWSLWWTGELFF.

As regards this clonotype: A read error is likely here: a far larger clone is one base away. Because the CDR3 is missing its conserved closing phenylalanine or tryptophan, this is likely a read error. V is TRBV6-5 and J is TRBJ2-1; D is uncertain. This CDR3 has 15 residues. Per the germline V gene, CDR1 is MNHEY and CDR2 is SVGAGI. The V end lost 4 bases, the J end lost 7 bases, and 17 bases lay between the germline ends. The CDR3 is CASSLLFETPNEQFL. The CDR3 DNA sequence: TGTGCCAGCAGTTTACTCTTCGAGACTCCTAATGAGCAGTTCCTC.

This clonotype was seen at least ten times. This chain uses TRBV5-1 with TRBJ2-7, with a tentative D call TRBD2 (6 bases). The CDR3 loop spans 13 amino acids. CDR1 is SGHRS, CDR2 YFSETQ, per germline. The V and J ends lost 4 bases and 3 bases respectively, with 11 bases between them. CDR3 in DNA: TGCGCCAGCAGCGTGGGACTTGACTACGAGCAGTACTTC. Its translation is CASSVGLDYEQYF.

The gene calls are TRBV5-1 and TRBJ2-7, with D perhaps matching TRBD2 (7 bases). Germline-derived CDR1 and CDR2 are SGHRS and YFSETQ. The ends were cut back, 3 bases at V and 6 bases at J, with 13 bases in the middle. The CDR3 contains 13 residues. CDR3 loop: CASSSAGAREQYF. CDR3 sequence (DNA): TGCGCCAGCAGCTCGGCGGGGGCCCGCGAGCAGTACTTC.

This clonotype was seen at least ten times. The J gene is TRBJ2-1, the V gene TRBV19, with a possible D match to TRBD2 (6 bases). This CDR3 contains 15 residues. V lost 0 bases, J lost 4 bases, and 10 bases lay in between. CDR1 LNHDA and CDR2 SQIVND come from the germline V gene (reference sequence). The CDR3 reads CASSIEGRWYNEQFF. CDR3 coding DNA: TGTGCCAGTAGTATAGAAGGGAGGTGGTACAATGAGCAGTTCTTC.

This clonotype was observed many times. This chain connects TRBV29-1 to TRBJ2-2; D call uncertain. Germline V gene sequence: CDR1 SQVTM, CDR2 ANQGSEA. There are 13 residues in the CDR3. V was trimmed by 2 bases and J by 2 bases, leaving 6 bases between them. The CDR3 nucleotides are TGCAGCGTTGAAACAGCTAACACCGGGGAGCTGTTTTTT. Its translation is CSVETANTGELFF.

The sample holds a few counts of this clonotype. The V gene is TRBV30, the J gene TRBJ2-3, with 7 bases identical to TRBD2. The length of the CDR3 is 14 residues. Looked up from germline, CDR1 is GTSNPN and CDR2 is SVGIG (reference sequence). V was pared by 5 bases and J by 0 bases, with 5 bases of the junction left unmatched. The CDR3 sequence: CAWVSGTSTDTQYF. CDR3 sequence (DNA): TGTGCCTGGGTCAGCGGGACTAGCACAGATACGCAGTATTTT.

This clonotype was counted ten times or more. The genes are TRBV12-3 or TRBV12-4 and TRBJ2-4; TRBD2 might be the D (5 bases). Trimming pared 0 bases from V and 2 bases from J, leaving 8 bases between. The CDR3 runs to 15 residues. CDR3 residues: CASSLAGVPKNIQYF. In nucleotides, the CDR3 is TGTGCCAGCAGTTTAGCGGGAGTGCCCAAAAACATTCAGTACTTC.

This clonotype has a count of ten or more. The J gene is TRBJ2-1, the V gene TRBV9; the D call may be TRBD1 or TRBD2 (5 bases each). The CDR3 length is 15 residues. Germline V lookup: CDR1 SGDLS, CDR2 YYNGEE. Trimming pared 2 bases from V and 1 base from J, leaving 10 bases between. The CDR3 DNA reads TGTGCCAGCAGCGTCGGGACGGGATCCTACAATGAGCAGTTCTTC. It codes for CASSVGTGSYNEQFF.

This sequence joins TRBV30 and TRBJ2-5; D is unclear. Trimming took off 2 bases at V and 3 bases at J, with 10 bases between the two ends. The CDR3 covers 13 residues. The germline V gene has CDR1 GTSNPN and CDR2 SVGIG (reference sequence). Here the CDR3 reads CAWSKGLEETQYF. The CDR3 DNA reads TGTGCCTGGAGTAAGGGCCTGGAAGAGACCCAGTACTTC.

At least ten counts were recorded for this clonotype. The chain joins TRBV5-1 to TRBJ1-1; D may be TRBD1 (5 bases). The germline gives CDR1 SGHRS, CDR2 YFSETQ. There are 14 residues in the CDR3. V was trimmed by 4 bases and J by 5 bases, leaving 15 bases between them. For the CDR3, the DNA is TGCGCCAGCAGCGCCGGGACCCCGGGGACTGAAGCTTTCTTT. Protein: CASSAGTPGTEAFF.

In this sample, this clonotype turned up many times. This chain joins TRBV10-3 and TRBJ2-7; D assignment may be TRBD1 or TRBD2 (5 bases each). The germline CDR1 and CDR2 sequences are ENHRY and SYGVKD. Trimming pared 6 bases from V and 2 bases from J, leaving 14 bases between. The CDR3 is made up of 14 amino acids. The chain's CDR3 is CAISRDPLPYEQYF. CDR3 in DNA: TGTGCCATCAGCCGGGACCCACTCCCCTACGAGCAGTACTTC.

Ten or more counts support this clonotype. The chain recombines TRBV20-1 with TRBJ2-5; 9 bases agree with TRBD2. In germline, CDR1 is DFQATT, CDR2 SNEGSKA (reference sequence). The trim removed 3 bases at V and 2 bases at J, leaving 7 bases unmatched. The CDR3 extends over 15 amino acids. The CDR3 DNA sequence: TGCAGTGCTAGTATAGCGGGAGAGGGGCAAGAGACCCAGTACTTC. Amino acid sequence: CSASIAGEGQETQYF.

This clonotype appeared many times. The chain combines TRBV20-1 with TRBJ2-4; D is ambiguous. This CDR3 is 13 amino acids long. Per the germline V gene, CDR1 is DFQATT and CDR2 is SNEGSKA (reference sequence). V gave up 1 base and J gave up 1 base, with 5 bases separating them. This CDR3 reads CSARARAKNIQYF. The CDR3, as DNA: TGCAGTGCTAGAGCCCGGGCCAAAAACATTCAGTACTTC.

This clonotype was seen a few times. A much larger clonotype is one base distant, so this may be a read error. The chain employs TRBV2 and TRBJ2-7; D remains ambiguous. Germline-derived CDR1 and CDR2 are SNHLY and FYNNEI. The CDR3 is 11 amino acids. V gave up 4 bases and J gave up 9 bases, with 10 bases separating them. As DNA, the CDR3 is TGTGCCAGCAGTGGATTAGTCGGGCAGTACTTC. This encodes CASSGLVGQYF.

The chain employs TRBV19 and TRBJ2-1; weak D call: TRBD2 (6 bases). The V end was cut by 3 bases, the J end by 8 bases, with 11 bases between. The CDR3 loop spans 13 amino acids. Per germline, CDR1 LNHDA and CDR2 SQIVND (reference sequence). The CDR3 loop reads CASSINGGDEQFF. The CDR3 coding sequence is TGTGCCAGTAGTATCAATGGAGGGGATGAGCAGTTCTTC.

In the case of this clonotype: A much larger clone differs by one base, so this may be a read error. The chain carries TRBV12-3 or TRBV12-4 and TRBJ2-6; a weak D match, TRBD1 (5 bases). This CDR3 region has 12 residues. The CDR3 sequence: CASKAGANALTF. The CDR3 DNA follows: TGTGCCAGCAAAGCTGGGGCCAACGCCCTGACTTTC.

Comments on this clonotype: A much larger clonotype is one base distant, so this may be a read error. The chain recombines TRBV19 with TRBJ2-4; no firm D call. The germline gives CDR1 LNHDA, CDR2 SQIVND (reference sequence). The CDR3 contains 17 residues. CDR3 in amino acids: CANSTYANREAKNIQYF. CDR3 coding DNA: TGTGCCAATAGTACCTATGCCAACAGAGAAGCCAAAAACATTCAGTACTTC. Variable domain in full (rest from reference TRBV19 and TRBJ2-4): DGGITQSPKYLFRKEGQNVTLSCEQNLNHDAMYWYRQDPGQGLRLIYYSQIVNDFQKGDIAEGYSVSREKKESFPLTVTSAQKNPTAFYLCANSTYANREAKNIQYFGAGTRLSVL.